The clone carrying this T cell receptor (beta chain) has more than one count but fewer than ten. The antigen is not known. How the authors handled the data: ImmunoSEQ output lacked quality scores and full-length reads, limiting matched filtering. Sequenced by immunoSEQ multiplex PCR; TCRdb stores in-frame clones only, minus some. The V and J calls and clone size were taken over from that table, and D and trimming were inferred from the DNA. The sample shows approximately 2.3 million clones, more than 80% of them seen only once. Germline V lookup: CDR1 MNHEY, CDR2 SMNVEV (reference sequence). The CDR3 has 11 amino acids. Trimming took 5 bases from V and 11 from J, leaving 12 bases between them. This entry belongs to a study of shared clonotypes between healthy human individuals. Overall study context: Per-donor plates numbered three CD4 naive, three CD4 memory, two CD8 naive and one CD8 memory. Study outcomes and limitations: Among four donors, roughly 5% of naive CD4 clonotypes were found in common. Non-shared clonotypes were found to have lower generation probabilities than the clonotypes that were shared by all four of the sorted-subset donors.

The clonotype comes from a man in his late teens or twenties in good health. Some clones in this sample may be carry-over from other donors' samples. Sequenced: naive CD4+ T cells from PBMCs. Subset reported: CD45RA+ positively selected. The gene calls are TRBV27 and TRBJ1-1; weak D call: TRBD1 (6 bases). The CDR3: CASSLQGRAFF. Written as DNA, the CDR3 is TGTGCCAGCAGTCTACAGGGACGCGCTTTCTTT.